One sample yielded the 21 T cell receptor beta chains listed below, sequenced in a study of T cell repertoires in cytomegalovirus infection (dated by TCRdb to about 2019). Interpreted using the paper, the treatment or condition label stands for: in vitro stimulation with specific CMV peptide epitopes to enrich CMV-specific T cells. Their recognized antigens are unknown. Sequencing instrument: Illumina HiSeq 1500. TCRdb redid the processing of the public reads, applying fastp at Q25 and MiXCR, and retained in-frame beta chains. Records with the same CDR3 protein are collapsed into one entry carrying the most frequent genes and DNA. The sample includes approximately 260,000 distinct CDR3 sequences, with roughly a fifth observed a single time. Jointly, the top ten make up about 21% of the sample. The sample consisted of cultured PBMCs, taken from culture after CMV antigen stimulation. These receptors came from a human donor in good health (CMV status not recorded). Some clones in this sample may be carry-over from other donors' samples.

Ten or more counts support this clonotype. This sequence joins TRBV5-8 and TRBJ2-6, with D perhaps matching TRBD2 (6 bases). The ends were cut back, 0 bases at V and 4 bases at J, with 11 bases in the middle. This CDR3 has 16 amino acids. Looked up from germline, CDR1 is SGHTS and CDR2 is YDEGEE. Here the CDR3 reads CASSLEGGTGANVLTF. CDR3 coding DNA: TGTGCCAGCAGCTTGGAAGGCGGGACCGGGGCCAACGTCCTGACTTTC.

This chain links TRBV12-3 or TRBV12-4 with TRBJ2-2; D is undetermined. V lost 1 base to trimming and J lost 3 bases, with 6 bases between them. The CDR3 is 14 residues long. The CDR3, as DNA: TGTGCCAGCAGTTTAGACGGGTACACCGGGGAGCTGTTTTTT. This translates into CASSLDGYTGELFF.

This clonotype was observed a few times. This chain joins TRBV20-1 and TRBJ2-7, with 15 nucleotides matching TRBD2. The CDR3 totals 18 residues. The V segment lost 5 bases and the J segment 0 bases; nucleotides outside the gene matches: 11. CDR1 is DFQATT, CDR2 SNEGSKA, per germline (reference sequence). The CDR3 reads CSADPGLAGGGDSYEQYF. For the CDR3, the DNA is TGCAGTGCTGATCCGGGACTAGCGGGAGGTGGGGACTCCTACGAGCAGTACTTC.

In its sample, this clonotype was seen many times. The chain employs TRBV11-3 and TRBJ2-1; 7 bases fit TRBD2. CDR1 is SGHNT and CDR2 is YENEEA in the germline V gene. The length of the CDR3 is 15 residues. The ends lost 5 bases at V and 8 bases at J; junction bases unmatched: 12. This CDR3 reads CASSAGGEGSHEQFF. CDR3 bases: TGTGCCAGCAGCGCGGGCGGGGAGGGAAGTCATGAGCAGTTCTTC.

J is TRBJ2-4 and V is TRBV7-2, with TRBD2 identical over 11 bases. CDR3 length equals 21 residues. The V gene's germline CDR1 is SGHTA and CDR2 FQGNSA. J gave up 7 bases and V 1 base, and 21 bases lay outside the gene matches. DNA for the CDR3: TGTGCCAGCAGCTTAGAGGCGTCGGGGGTAGCGGGAGGGCCAATGGAGAACATTCAGTACTTC. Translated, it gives CASSLEASGVAGGPMENIQYF.

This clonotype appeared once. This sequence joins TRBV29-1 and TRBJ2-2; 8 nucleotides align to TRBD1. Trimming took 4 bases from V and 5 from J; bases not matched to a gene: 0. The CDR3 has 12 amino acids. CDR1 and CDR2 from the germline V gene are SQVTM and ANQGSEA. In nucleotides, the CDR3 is TGCAGCGTTGGACAGGGGACCGGGGAGCTGTTTTTT. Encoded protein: CSVGQGTGELFF.

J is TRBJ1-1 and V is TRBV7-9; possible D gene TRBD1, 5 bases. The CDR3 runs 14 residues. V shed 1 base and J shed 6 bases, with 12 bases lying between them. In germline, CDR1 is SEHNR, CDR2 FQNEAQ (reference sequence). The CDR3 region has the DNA TGTGCCAGCAGCTTAGTACTGGGGGACGCTGAAGCTTTCTTT. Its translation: CASSLVLGDAEAFF.

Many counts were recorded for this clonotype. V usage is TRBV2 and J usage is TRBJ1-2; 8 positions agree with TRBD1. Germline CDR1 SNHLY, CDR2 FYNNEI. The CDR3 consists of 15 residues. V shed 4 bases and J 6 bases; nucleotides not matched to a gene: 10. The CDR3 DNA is TGTGCCAGCAGTGCCCCGGGCAGGGGGCTGGATGGCTACACCTTC. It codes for CASSAPGRGLDGYTF.

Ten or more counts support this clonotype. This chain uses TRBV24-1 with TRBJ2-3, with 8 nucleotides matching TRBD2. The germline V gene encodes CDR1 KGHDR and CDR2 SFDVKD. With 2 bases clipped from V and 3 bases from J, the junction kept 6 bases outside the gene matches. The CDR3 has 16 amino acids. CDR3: CATSDYGRAGTDTQYF. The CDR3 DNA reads TGTGCCACCAGTGATTACGGGAGGGCCGGTACAGATACGCAGTATTTT.

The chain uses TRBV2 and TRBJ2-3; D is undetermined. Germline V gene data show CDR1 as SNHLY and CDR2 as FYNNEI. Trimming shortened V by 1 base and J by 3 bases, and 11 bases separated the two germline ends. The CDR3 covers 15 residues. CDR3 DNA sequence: TGTGCCAGCAGTGAAGATTCCTCGAGGACAGATACGCAGTATTTT. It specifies CASSEDSSRTDTQYF.

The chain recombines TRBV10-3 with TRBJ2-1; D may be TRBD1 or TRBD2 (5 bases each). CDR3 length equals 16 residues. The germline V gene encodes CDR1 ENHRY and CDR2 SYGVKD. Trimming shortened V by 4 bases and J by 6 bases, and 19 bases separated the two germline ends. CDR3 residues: CAISVRGRGAGNEQFF. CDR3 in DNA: TGTGCCATCAGTGTAAGGGGTAGGGGCGCGGGCAATGAGCAGTTCTTC.

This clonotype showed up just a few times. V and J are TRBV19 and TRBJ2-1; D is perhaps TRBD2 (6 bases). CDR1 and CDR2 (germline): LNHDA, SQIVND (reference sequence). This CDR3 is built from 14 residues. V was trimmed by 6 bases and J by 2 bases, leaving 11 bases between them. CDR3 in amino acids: CASRRAGPYNEQFF. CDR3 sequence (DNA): TGTGCCAGTAGACGAGCGGGTCCCTACAATGAGCAGTTCTTC.

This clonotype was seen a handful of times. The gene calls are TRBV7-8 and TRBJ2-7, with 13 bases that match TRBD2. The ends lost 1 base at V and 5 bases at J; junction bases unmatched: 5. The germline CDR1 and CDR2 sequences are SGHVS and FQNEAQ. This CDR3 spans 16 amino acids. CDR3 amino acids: CASSLGTSGSKDEQYF. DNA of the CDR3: TGTGCCAGCAGCTTAGGGACTAGCGGGAGTAAGGACGAGCAGTACTTC.

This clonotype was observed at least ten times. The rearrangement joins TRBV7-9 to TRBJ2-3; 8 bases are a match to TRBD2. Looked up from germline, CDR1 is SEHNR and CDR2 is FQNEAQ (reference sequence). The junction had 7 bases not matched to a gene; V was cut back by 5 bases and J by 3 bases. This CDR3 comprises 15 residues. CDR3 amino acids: CASSPGGAGTDTQYF. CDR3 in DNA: TGTGCCAGCAGCCCCGGGGGGGCAGGGACAGATACGCAGTATTTT.

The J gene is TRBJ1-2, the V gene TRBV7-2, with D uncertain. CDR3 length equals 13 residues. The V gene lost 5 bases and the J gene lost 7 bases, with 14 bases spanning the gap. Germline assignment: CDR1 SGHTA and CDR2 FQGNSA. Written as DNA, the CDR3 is TGTGCCAGCAGCCCCGCTTACGAATTTGGCTACACCTTC. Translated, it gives CASSPAYEFGYTF.

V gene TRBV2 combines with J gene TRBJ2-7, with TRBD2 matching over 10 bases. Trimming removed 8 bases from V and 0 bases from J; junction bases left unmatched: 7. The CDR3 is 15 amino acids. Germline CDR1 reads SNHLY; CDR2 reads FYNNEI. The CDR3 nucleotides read TGTGCCAGCGGGACTAGCGTAGAACTCTCCTACGAGCAGTACGTC. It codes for CASGTSVELSYEQYV.

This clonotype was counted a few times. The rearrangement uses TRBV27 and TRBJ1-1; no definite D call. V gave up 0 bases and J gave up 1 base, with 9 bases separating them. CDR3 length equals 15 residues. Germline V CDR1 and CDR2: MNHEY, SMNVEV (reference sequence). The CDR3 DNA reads TGTGCCAGCAGTTTATCTACAGTGGGGAACACTGAAGCTTTCTTT. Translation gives CASSLSTVGNTEAFF.

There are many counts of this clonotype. CDR3 sequence: CASSPSSTDTQYF. The CDR3 region has the DNA TGTGCCAGCAGCCCATCTAGCACAGATACGCAGTATTTT. The chain carries TRBV7-2 and TRBJ2-3; D remains ambiguous. CDR1 is SGHTA and CDR2 is FQGNSA in the germline V gene. The CDR3 totals 13 residues. Trimming shortened V by 5 bases and J by 0 bases, and 6 bases separated the two germline ends.

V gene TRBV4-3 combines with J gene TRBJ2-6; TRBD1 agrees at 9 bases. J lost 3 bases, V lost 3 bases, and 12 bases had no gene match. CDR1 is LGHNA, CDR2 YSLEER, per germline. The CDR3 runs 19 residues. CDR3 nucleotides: TGCGCCAGCAGCCAGGCTACCGGGACAGGGAATATTGGGGCCAACGTCCTGACTTTC. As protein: CASSQATGTGNIGANVLTF.

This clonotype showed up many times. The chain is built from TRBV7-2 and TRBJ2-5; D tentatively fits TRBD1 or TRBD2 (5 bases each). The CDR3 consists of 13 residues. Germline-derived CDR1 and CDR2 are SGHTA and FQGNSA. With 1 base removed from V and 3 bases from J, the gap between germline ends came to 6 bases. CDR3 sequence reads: CASSLVGEETQYF. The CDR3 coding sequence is TGTGCCAGCAGCTTAGTGGGGGAAGAGACCCAGTACTTC. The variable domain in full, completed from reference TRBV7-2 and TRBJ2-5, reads GAGVSQSPSNKVTEKGKDVELRCDPISGHTALYWYRQSLGQGLEFLIYFQGNSAPDKSGLPSDRFSAERTGGSVSTLTIQRTQQEDSAVYLCASSLVGEETQYFGPGTRLLVL.

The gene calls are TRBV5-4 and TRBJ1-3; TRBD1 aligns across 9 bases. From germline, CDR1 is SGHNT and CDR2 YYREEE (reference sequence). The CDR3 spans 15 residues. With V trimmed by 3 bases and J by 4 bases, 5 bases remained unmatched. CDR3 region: CASSSGTGFGNTIYF. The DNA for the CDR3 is TGTGCCAGCAGCTCCGGGACAGGGTTCGGAAACACCATATATTTT.